The 7 T cell receptor beta chains reported below all come from one sample, sequenced in a study of PD-L1 blockade in urothelial cancer. The time point here: pretreatment peripheral blood. Method: immunoSEQ multiplex PCR; TCRdb's copy keeps in-frame clones and lacks some. The sample has some 66,000 clones, 86% seen once. Specimen: PBMCs, collected around atezolizumab (anti-PD-L1) treatment. The receptors stem from a man aged 55 to 69 with urothelial cancer.

The genes are TRBV6-6 and TRBJ2-1, with 8 bases aligning to TRBD1. CDR1 and CDR2 from the germline V gene are MNHNY and SVGAGI (reference sequence). The CDR3 spans 16 residues. J gave up 3 bases and V 5 bases, and 9 bases lay outside the gene matches. CDR3 sequence (DNA): TGTGCCAGCAGTCGCCCCGGGACAGGAATCTACAATGAGCAGTTCTTC. Translated: CASSRPGTGIYNEQFF.

V is TRBV9 and J is TRBJ2-6, with 8 nucleotides matching TRBD1. Germline CDR1 SGDLS, CDR2 YYNGEE. Trimming took 6 bases from V and 0 from J; bases not matched to a gene: 5. This CDR3 has 16 residues. CDR3 loop: CASTMTGDSGANVLTF. The CDR3 region has the DNA TGTGCCAGCACCATGACAGGGGACTCTGGGGCCAACGTCCTGACTTTC.

The V gene is TRBV11-3, the J gene TRBJ2-7; D not certain. Germline assignment: CDR1 SGHNT and CDR2 YENEEA. This CDR3 has 11 residues. Between the trimmed V and J ends, which lost 1 base and 6 bases, there was a span of 4 bases. The DNA for the CDR3 is TGTGCCAGCAGCTTAGGTATCGAGCAGTACTTC. Translation: CASSLGIEQYF.

The V and J genes are TRBV28 and TRBJ1-5; 7 bases fit TRBD1. The CDR3 spans 13 residues. The germline V gene has CDR1 MDHEN and CDR2 SYDVKM. The V gene end was trimmed by 6 bases and the J gene end by 7 bases; junction bases not matched to a gene: 6. The DNA for the CDR3 is TGTGCCAGCAGGAGAGGGGGCCAGCAGCCCCAGCATTTT. Amino acids: CASRRGGQQPQHF.

This clone appeared a single time. This chain joins TRBV9 and TRBJ2-5; 9 positions match TRBD2. Germline-derived CDR1 and CDR2 are SGDLS and YYNGEE. J was trimmed by 6 bases and V by 6 bases; bases with no gene match: 6. This CDR3 has 13 residues. DNA of the CDR3: TGTGCCAGCAAGCCCAGCGGGGGGAAGACCCAGTACTTC. Translation gives CASKPSGGKTQYF.

V and J are TRBV28 and TRBJ1-2; 10 bases agree with TRBD1. The junction had 12 bases not matched to a gene; V was cut back by 4 bases and J by 4 bases. The CDR3 has 17 amino acids. Germline V gene sequence: CDR1 MDHEN, CDR2 SYDVKM. The CDR3 DNA reads as TGTGCCAGCAGTTCGCTTCCGGGACAGGGGATATTCTATGGCTACACCTTC. Translating it yields CASSSLPGQGIFYGYTF.

J is TRBJ1-1 and V is TRBV7-9, with 9 bases aligning to TRBD1. This CDR3 is built from 12 residues. CDR1 is SEHNR and CDR2 is FQNEAQ in the germline V gene (reference sequence). CDR3 DNA sequence: TGTGCTTCGGGACAGGGAGGGACTGAAGCTTTCTTT. Translation: CASGQGGTEAFF.